These 6 T cell receptor beta chains were sequenced from one sample in a study of T cell responses to AZD1222 COVID-19 vaccine. The repertoire was sequenced with immunoSEQ multiplex PCR; TCRdb's copy has only in-frame clones and lacks some. The profile covers some 90,000 clones, with 85% to 90% appearing a single time and roughly 5.2% taken by the ten largest. The source material was peripheral blood, sampled 28 days after the second AZD1222 dose. The receptors originated from an adult who received the AZD1222 COVID-19 vaccine.

The chain links TRBV7-6 to TRBJ2-5; D is unclear. There are 16 residues in the CDR3. The germline V gene encodes CDR1 SGHVS and CDR2 FNYEAQ. V was pared by 5 bases and J by 0 bases, with 16 bases between. CDR3 nucleotide sequence: TGTGCCAGCAGCCGACCCTCCGACGGATACCAAGAGACCCAGTACTTC. Protein: CASSRPSDGYQETQYF.

This chain links TRBV2 with TRBJ2-5; no reliable D call. Trimming shortened V by 3 bases and J by 4 bases, and 18 bases separated the two germline ends. The CDR3 runs 16 residues. Per germline, CDR1 SNHLY and CDR2 FYNNEI. DNA for the CDR3: TGTGCCAGCAGTGAGGAGACTTCCGGCTTCGGAGAGACCCAGTACTTC. Protein product: CASSEETSGFGETQYF.

This chain links TRBV30 with TRBJ1-1, with 7 bases lining up with TRBD1. CDR1 GTSNPN and CDR2 SVGIG come from the germline V gene (reference sequence). The CDR3 extends over 13 amino acids. The ends lost 4 bases at V and 0 bases at J; junction bases unmatched: 2. In DNA, the CDR3 is TGTGCCTGGACCACAGGGGTGAACACTGAAGCTTTCTTT. Its translation is CAWTTGVNTEAFF. The full variable domain, its missing parts supplied by reference TRBV30 and TRBJ1-1, is SQTIHQWPATLVQPVGSPLSLECTVEGTSNPNLYWYRQAAGRGLQLLFYSVGIGQISSEVPQNLSASRPQDRQFILSSKKLLLSDSGFYLCAWTTGVNTEAFFGQGTRLTVV.

This clone was seen a single time. This chain links TRBV6-5 with TRBJ2-5; perhaps D is TRBD1 or TRBD2 (5 bases each). The germline gives CDR1 MNHEY, CDR2 SVGAGI. The CDR3 is 14 residues long. Between the trimmed V and J ends, which lost 8 bases and 4 bases, there was a span of 17 bases. CDR3 nucleotides: TGTGCCAGCCTCGCGACGGCAGGGAGAGAGACCCAGTACTTC. Encoded protein: CASLATAGRETQYF.

The chain has TRBV11-2 and TRBJ1-3; D is uncertain. The CDR3 runs to 19 residues. V shed 5 bases and J shed 0 bases, with 23 bases lying between them. Looked up from germline, CDR1 is SGHAT and CDR2 is FQNNGV. The CDR3, as DNA: TGTGCCAGCAGCCCAACACGGCAGCCCAATTTTTCCTCTGGAAACACCATATATTTT. Its translation is CASSPTRQPNFSSGNTIYF.

The count of this clone is one. This sequence joins TRBV6-5 and TRBJ2-1; D is perhaps TRBD1 (5 bases). Germline CDR1 is MNHEY and CDR2 is SVGAGI. V gave up 6 bases and J gave up 3 bases, with 12 bases separating them. The CDR3 runs 14 residues. CDR3 protein: CASSGHPIYNEQFF. The CDR3 DNA sequence: TGTGCCAGCAGCGGACATCCGATCTACAATGAGCAGTTCTTC.